This TCR beta chain was captured by sequencing in a study of shared clonotypes between healthy human individuals. On the study more broadly: The plates for each donor numbered three CD4 naive, three CD4 memory, two CD8 naive and one CD8 memory. Findings and limits, study-wide: Researchers sampled blood only, noting tissue repertoires likely differ. The small donor group covered limited genetic and exposure diversity.

Germline assignment: CDR1 KGHSH and CDR2 LQKENI. CDR3 size: 14 residues. Unmatched junction bases numbered 8, after V lost 6 bases and J lost 8 bases. Assay: immunoSEQ multiplex PCR; the TCRdb copy retains only in-frame clones and omits some. The repertoire holds roughly 2.5 million clones, with around nine tenths as singletons. For this clone: Its target is unknown.

Every one of the donors was a Caucasian adult that lived in Nashville, Tennessee. The sequencing input was naive CD4+ T cells sorted from blood. Sample subset: CD45RA+ positively selected. V gene TRBV18 combines with J gene TRBJ2-2, with 8 positions matching TRBD1. The TCR sequence derives from a man aged 18 to 30 in good health. The CDR3 sequence: CASSPGQGEGELFF. DNA for the CDR3: TGTGCCAGCTCGCCCGGACAGGGCGAAGGGGAGCTGTTTTTT.